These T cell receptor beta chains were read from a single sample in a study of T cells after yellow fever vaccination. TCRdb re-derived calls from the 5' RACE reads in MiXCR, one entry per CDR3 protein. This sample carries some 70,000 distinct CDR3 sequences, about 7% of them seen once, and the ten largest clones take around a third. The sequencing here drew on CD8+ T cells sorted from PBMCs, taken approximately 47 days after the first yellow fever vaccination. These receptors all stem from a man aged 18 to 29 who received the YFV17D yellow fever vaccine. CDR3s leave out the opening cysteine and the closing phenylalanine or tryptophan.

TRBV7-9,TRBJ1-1,ASSLSVGLYTEAF
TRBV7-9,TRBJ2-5,ASSLGYDGGLQETQY
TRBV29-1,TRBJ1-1,SVVPLRAEAF
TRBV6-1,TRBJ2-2,ASSSRDPNTGELF
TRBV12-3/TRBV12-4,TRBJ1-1,ASSPRGDGTEAF
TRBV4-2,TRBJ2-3,ASSPRPGFDTQY
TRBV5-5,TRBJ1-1,ASSFFENTEAF
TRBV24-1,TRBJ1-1,ATSDHPGTGGFTEAF
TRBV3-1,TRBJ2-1,ASSQALAVNEQF
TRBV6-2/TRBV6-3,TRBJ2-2,ASSRTNTGELF
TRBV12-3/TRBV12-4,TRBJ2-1,ASSFLYGTYNEQF
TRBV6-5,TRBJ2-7,ASSYTGGGMNEQY
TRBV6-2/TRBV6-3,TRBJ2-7,ASSYSSRQGRYEQY
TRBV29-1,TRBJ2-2,SVEFVGTNTGELF
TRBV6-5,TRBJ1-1,ASSRWGGLTEAF
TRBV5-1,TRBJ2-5,ASSWRDRPVETQY
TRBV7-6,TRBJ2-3,ASSMTAGSTDTQY
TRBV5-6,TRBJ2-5,ASSLLGIREGQETQY
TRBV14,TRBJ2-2,ASSVDGRAPGTGELF
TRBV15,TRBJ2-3,ATSSSPSGEDTQY
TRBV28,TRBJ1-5,ASSFRSPQQH
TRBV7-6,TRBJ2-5,ASSLARQGYKTQY
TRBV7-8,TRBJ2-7,ASSGQGIEQY
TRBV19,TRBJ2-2,ASMYTGGTGELF
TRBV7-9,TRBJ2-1,ASSWNRVSSYNEQF
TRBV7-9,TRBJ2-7,ASSPTGAGYEQY
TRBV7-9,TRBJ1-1,ASSFQTEAF
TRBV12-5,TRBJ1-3,ASGLGVSSGNTIY
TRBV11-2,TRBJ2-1,ASSLDPGTARSEQF